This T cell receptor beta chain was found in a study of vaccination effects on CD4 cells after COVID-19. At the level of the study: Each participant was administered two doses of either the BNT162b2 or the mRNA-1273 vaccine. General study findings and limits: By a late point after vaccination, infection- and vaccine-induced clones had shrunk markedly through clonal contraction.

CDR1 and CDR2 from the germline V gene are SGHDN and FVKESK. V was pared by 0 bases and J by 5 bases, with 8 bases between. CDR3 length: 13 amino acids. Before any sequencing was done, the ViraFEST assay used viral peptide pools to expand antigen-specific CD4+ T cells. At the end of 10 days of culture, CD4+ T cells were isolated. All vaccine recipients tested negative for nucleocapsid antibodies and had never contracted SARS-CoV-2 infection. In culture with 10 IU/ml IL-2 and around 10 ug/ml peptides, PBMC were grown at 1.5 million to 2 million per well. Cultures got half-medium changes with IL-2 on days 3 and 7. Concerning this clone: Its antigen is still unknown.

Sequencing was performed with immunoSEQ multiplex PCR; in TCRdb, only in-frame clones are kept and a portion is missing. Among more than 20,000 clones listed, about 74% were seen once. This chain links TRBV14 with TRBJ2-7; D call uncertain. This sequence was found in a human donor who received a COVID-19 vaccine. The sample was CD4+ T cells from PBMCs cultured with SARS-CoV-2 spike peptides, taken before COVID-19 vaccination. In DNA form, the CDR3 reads TGTGCCAGCAGCCAAGATGTTAGCAACGAGCAGTACTTC. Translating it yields CASSQDVSNEQYF.